The 22 T cell receptor beta chains listed next were all sequenced from one sample in a study of T cell responses to AZD1222 COVID-19 vaccine. Only in-frame clones appear in the TCRdb table, and some are missing; sequencing was by immunoSEQ multiplex PCR. The sample yields roughly 200,000 clones, 88% seen once. The input for sequencing was peripheral blood, taken on day 0 of AZD1222 vaccination. All receptors come from an adult in good health.

V is TRBV10-2 and J is TRBJ2-1; 9 bases align to TRBD2. The CDR3 sequence is 13 residues long. Trimming at V came to 1 base and at J to 9 bases, leaving 1 base not matched to a gene. Germline loops: CDR1 WSHSY, CDR2 SAAADI. The CDR3 reads CASSEWTSVEQFF. The CDR3, as DNA: TGCGCCAGCAGTGAGTGGACTAGCGTTGAGCAGTTCTTC.

The rearrangement joins TRBV2 to TRBJ1-3; D is possibly TRBD1 (5 bases). V was trimmed by 5 bases and J by 4 bases, leaving 12 bases between them. CDR1 SNHLY and CDR2 FYNNEI come from the germline V gene. The CDR3 is 14 residues long. This CDR3 is CASSPRTSGNTIYF. In DNA form, the CDR3 reads TGTGCCAGCAGTCCCCGGACAAGCGGAAACACCATATATTTT.

In DNA, the CDR3 is TGTGCCAGCAGTTCGGAGAATGAAAAACTGTTTTTT. Translation gives CASSSENEKLFF. The V gene is TRBV28, the J gene TRBJ1-4, with D unresolved. In germline, CDR1 is MDHEN, CDR2 SYDVKM. The CDR3 consists of 12 residues. Trimming shortened V by 4 bases and J by 5 bases, and 5 bases separated the two germline ends.

CDR3 amino acids: CASSQGRRNTEAFF. The CDR3 coding sequence is TGTGCCAGCAGCCAGGGTAGGAGGAACACTGAAGCTTTCTTT. This chain connects TRBV7-9 to TRBJ1-1, with a possible D match to TRBD1 (5 bases). The germline V and J ends were trimmed by 5 bases and 1 base, with 11 bases remaining between them. The CDR3 spans 14 residues. In germline, CDR1 is SEHNR, CDR2 FQNEAQ (reference sequence).

This chain uses TRBV5-6 with TRBJ1-4; possibly TRBD1 for D (6 bases). CDR1 is SGHDT, CDR2 YYEEEE, per germline. Between the trimmed V and J ends, which lost 2 bases and 7 bases, there was a span of 18 bases. The length of the CDR3 is 16 residues. The DNA for the CDR3 is TGTGCCAGCAGCTTTATCTCGGCACAGGGCTCTGAAAAACTGTTTTTT. Translation gives CASSFISAQGSEKLFF.

This clone occurred once. The CDR3 spells CASSYTRGTEAFF. CDR3 nucleotide sequence: TGTGCCAGCAGTTACACTAGGGGCACTGAAGCTTTCTTT. V gene TRBV6-5 combines with J gene TRBJ1-1; the D gene is possibly TRBD1 (5 bases). This CDR3 has 13 amino acids. The V end lost 2 bases, the J end lost 4 bases, and 8 bases lay between the germline ends. Germline V CDR1 and CDR2: MNHEY, SVGAGI.

The rearrangement joins TRBV19 to TRBJ1-2; TRBD1 matches at 10 bases. V lost 3 bases and J lost 4; bases outside the gene matches: 2. The CDR3 length is 14 residues. From germline, CDR1 is LNHDA and CDR2 SQIVND (reference sequence). In DNA, the CDR3 is TGTGCCAGTAGTATCCGGGACAGGGGCTATGGCTACACCTTC. It yields the protein CASSIRDRGYGYTF.

The chain is built from TRBV11-2 and TRBJ2-5; a possible D gene is TRBD2 (6 bases). Germline loops: CDR1 SGHAT, CDR2 FQNNGV. V lost 5 bases and J lost 3, with 7 bases in between. The CDR3 runs 12 residues. CDR3 DNA sequence: TGTGCCAGCAGCCGCGGGAAAGAGACCCAGTACTTC. Protein: CASSRGKETQYF.

With respect to this clone: The same CDR3 can be traced to other DNA sequences in this sample. The V gene is TRBV7-2, the J gene TRBJ1-2; tentatively, D is TRBD1 (5 bases). This CDR3 region has 13 residues. CDR1 and CDR2 (germline): SGHTA, FQGNSA. V was clipped by 1 base and J by 4 bases, with 7 bases between them. This chain's CDR3 is CASSLGQGYGYTF. DNA for the CDR3: TGTGCCAGCAGCTTAGGCCAGGGCTATGGCTACACCTTC.

The rearrangement uses TRBV5-6 and TRBJ2-7; TRBD1 aligns across 10 bases. The V gene end was trimmed by 7 bases and the J gene end by 5 bases; junction bases not matched to a gene: 9. The CDR3 totals 14 residues. Germline V lookup: CDR1 SGHDT, CDR2 YYEEEE. The CDR3 reads CASDQGQGIHEQYF. CDR3 in DNA: TGTGCCAGCGACCAGGGACAGGGGATCCACGAGCAGTACTTC. The variable domain in full, with the rest retrieved from reference TRBV5-6 and TRBJ2-7, is DAGVTQSPTHLIKTRGQQVTLRCSPKSGHDTVSWYQQALGQGPQFIFQYYEEEERQRGNFPDRFSGHQFPNYSSELNVNALLLGDSALYLCASDQGQGIHEQYFGPGTRLTVT.

The chain carries TRBV9 and TRBJ1-2; D is possibly TRBD1 (5 bases). V was cut by 4 bases and J by 8 bases, with 24 bases left in between. This CDR3 is 16 amino acids long. In germline, CDR1 is SGDLS, CDR2 YYNGEE. CDR3 residues: CASSSLITGTGGGYTF. As DNA, the CDR3 is TGTGCCAGCAGCTCCCTAATCACCGGGACCGGAGGGGGCTACACCTTC.

V gene TRBV30 combines with J gene TRBJ1-6; weak D call: TRBD1 (6 bases). V was trimmed by 1 base and J by 9 bases, leaving 13 bases between them. The CDR3 is 14 residues long. Germline V gene sequence: CDR1 GTSNPN, CDR2 SVGIG (reference sequence). CDR3 in DNA: TGTGCCTGGAGTGGGGGGGCACGGGGTTCACCCCTCCACTTT. Translation: CAWSGGARGSPLHF. The full variable domain, its missing parts supplied by reference TRBV30 and TRBJ1-6, is SQTIHQWPATLVQPVGSPLSLECTVEGTSNPNLYWYRQAAGRGLQLLFYSVGIGQISSEVPQNLSASRPQDRQFILSSKKLLLSDSGFYLCAWSGGARGSPLHFGNGTRLTVT.

The rearrangement uses TRBV19 and TRBJ2-2; the D is unclear. The CDR3 is 17 residues long. Germline V gene lookup returns CDR1 LNHDA and CDR2 SQIVND (reference sequence). V lost 7 bases and J 6 bases, leaving 24 bases between the germline ends. The CDR3 sequence: CASTQTGSWTYSGELFF. In nucleotides, the CDR3 is TGTGCCAGTACTCAAACTGGGTCCTGGACCTATTCCGGGGAGCTGTTTTTT.

A few counts support this clone. V and J are TRBV4-2 and TRBJ2-1, with D maybe TRBD1 (6 bases). The V gene lost 0 bases and the J gene lost 6 bases, with 15 bases spanning the gap. CDR1 and CDR2 from the germline V gene are LGHNA and YNFKEQ. This CDR3 spans 16 amino acids. CDR3 amino acids: CASSQDPRSRGNEQFF. In DNA, the CDR3 is TGTGCCAGCAGCCAAGATCCTCGTAGCAGGGGCAATGAGCAGTTCTTC.

The chain combines TRBV5-1 with TRBJ1-6; no reliable D call. Germline V gene sequence: CDR1 SGHRS, CDR2 YFSETQ. The length of the CDR3 is 15 residues. Trimming took off 0 bases at V and 7 bases at J, with 11 bases between the two ends. CDR3 DNA: TGCGCCAGCAGCTTGGGAAGAGCCAACAATTCACCCCTCCACTTT. Its protein product is CASSLGRANNSPLHF. Supplemented by reference TRBV5-1 and TRBJ1-6, the full variable domain reads KAGVTQTPRYLIKTRGQQVTLSCSPISGHRSVSWYQQTPGQGLQFLFEYFSETQRNKGNFPGRFSGRQFSNSRSEMNVSTLELGDSALYLCASSLGRANNSPLHFGNGTRLTVT.

This chain joins TRBV5-1 and TRBJ2-7; TRBD2 is a possible D gene (5 bases). CDR3 length equals 16 residues. V lost 0 bases and J 6 bases, leaving 19 bases between the germline ends. Germline V gives CDR1 SGHRS, CDR2 YFSETQ. The CDR3 loop reads CASSLASRLLGAEQYF. CDR3 coding DNA: TGCGCCAGCAGCTTGGCTTCCCGGCTCTTGGGAGCCGAGCAGTACTTC.

The count of this clone is one. This chain connects TRBV4-2 to TRBJ1-3, with unresolved D. CDR3 length: 14 residues. V lost 2 bases and J 3 bases, leaving 8 bases between the germline ends. Germline V gene sequence: CDR1 LGHNA, CDR2 YNFKEQ. The CDR3 nucleotides are TGTGCCAGCAGCCAAACGCTCAATGGAAACACCATATATTTT. Translation gives CASSQTLNGNTIYF.

The table lists this clone with a count of one. This sequence joins TRBV19 and TRBJ2-5, with TRBD2 as a possible D gene (5 bases). CDR3 length: 18 amino acids. V was clipped by 1 base and J by 2 bases, with 20 bases between them. The germline V gene has CDR1 LNHDA and CDR2 SQIVND (reference sequence). The CDR3 loop reads CASSIGSGPKPTQETQYF. In DNA, the CDR3 is TGTGCCAGTAGTATAGGCAGCGGTCCTAAACCTACACAAGAGACCCAGTACTTC.

The chain is built from TRBV5-1 and TRBJ2-1, with 13 bases fitting TRBD2. V shed 0 bases and J 1 base; nucleotides not matched to a gene: 1. This CDR3 spans 17 amino acids. Germline-derived CDR1 and CDR2 are SGHRS and YFSETQ. The CDR3 loop reads CASSLGTSGGSYNEQFF. CDR3 nucleotides: TGCGCCAGCAGCTTGGGGACTAGCGGGGGATCCTACAATGAGCAGTTCTTC.

The V gene is TRBV19, the J gene TRBJ1-2, with D possibly being TRBD1 (6 bases). V was shortened by 0 bases and J by 10 bases, with 9 bases between the two germline ends. CDR1 and CDR2 from the germline V gene are LNHDA and SQIVND (reference sequence). There are 12 residues in the CDR3. This chain's CDR3 is CASSIEGAVYTF. The CDR3 region has the DNA TGTGCCAGTAGTATAGAGGGGGCAGTCTACACCTTC.

This rearrangement joins TRBV12-3 or TRBV12-4 to TRBJ1-2; D is unclear. The V end was cut by 6 bases, the J end by 3 bases, with 11 bases between. The CDR3 totals 13 residues. The CDR3 protein is CASRSDGYYGYTF. The DNA for the CDR3 is TGTGCCAGCAGGTCAGACGGCTACTATGGCTACACCTTC.

This chain links TRBV25-1 with TRBJ2-7; TRBD1 matches 9 bases. Germline V gene sequence: CDR1 MGHDK, CDR2 SYGVNS. V was clipped by 2 bases and J by 9 bases; unmatched bases: 5. This CDR3 is built from 13 residues. This chain's CDR3 is CASSERDREVQYF. The CDR3 bases are TGTGCCAGCAGTGAACGGGACAGGGAGGTGCAGTACTTC.